Listed here are 5 T cell receptor beta chains from one sample, sequenced in a study of CD8+ T cells in alopecia areata. Specified treatment: oral pan-JAK inhibitor, 5-10 mg twice daily. Sequencing used cDNA as its template, made by extracting RNA and reverse transcribing it. Repertoires were generated with immunoSEQ multiplex PCR, while TCRdb's copy carries only in-frame clones and drops some. This sample has over 95,000 clones, with roughly three fifths found just once. Specimen: CD4+ T cells sorted from blood, collected at week 24, from a patient treated with tofacitinib. All receptors come from a human donor with alopecia areata.

The chain joins TRBV7-2 to TRBJ2-5; 7 positions agree with TRBD1. The CDR3 is 14 amino acids. J lost 5 bases, V lost 6 bases, and 9 bases had no gene match. The germline V gene has CDR1 SGHTA and CDR2 FQGNSA. The CDR3 bases are TGTGCCAGCAGGCGACAGGGCAGGGTCGAGACCCAGTACTTC. As protein: CASRRQGRVETQYF. The variable domain in full, with the rest retrieved from reference TRBV7-2 and TRBJ2-5, is GAGVSQSPSNKVTEKGKDVELRCDPISGHTALYWYRQSLGQGLEFLIYFQGNSAPDKSGLPSDRFSAERTGGSVSTLTIQRTQQEDSAVYLCASRRQGRVETQYFGPGTRLLVL.

This clone was seen a few times. This rearrangement joins TRBV4-2 to TRBJ2-4; perhaps TRBD2 as D (5 bases). Germline-derived CDR1 and CDR2 are LGHNA and YNFKEQ. The length of the CDR3 is 17 residues. Trimming left V 2 bases short and J 0 bases short, with 14 bases between. The CDR3 protein is CASSQSTARGAKNIQYF. The CDR3 region has the DNA TGTGCCAGCAGCCAATCTACTGCCCGGGGAGCCAAAAACATTCAGTACTTC.

For this clone: In the same sample, other DNA sequences code for this CDR3. The chain carries TRBV2 and TRBJ2-5; no reliable D call. V lost 2 bases and J lost 4, with 5 bases in between. The CDR3 sequence is 12 residues long. Germline V lookup: CDR1 SNHLY, CDR2 FYNNEI. CDR3 nucleotide sequence: TGTGCCAGCAGTGAACTTAGAGAGACCCAGTACTTC. As protein: CASSELRETQYF.

This clone turned up a few times. V is TRBV29-1 and J is TRBJ2-3, with no clear D. The CDR3 is made up of 10 amino acids. With 5 bases removed from V and 4 bases from J, the gap between germline ends came to 4 bases. Germline lookup yields CDR1 SQVTM and CDR2 ANQGSEA. The CDR3 DNA follows: TGCAGCGTTTTAGCAGATACGCAGTATTTT. Its protein product is CSVLADTQYF.

This clone was picked up a small number of times. The V gene is TRBV10-3, the J gene TRBJ2-2; TRBD2 might be the D (5 bases). The CDR3 extends over 14 amino acids. V gave up 3 bases and J gave up 1 base, with 6 bases separating them. CDR1 and CDR2 (germline): ENHRY, SYGVKD. CDR3 nucleotide sequence: TGTGCCATCAGTGACGGACTGAACACCGGGGAGCTGTTTTTT. This translates into CAISDGLNTGELFF.